This T cell receptor beta chain was captured in a study of cytomegalovirus exposure and HLA in healthy donors. Study-wide findings and caveats: Reported results showed that the classifier diagnosed cytomegalovirus status with high specificity and sensitivity. There were approximately 150 TCR beta chains listed as cytomegalovirus-associated. As confirmed in vitro, a few CMV-associated chains were specific for CMV antigens.

In the case of this clone: The antigen is undetermined.

The validation cohort, a group of around 130 subjects, included the donors and was separate from the approximately 670-subject first cohort. TCRdb keeps only in-frame clones here, not all; method: immunoSEQ multiplex PCR. The table shows about 340,000 clones, with more than 80% occurring only once. Sample: PBMCs. The sequence came from a woman aged 18 to 35 in good health and CMV-seronegative.

This chain's CDR3 is CASSLVAGGPYEQYF. In DNA form, the CDR3 reads TGTGCCAGCAGCTTAGTAGCGGGAGGTCCCTACGAGCAGTACTTC. V and J are TRBV11-2 and TRBJ2-7, with 10 bases identical to TRBD2. The CDR3 totals 15 residues. V lost 1 base to trimming and J lost 2 bases; unmatched junction nucleotides: 2. Germline loops: CDR1 SGHAT, CDR2 FQNNGV.